This TCR beta chain was recovered during a study of cytomegalovirus exposure and HLA in healthy donors. General observations from the study: For cytomegalovirus status, the classifier reportedly gave diagnoses with high specificity and sensitivity.

With V trimmed by 0 bases and J by 8 bases, 3 bases remained unmatched. In germline, CDR1 is SGDLS, CDR2 YYNGEE. The CDR3 spans 15 residues. This clone was detected a few times. Its antigen remains unidentified. The PCR was carried out with 60 Vbeta primers and 13 Jbeta primers. TCRdb's copy holds only in-frame clones and misses some; the assay was immunoSEQ multiplex PCR. The table has some 100,000 clones, roughly 75% seen once. This receptor was identified in a young woman in good health and CMV-seropositive. Sequencing was performed on PBMCs. V usage is TRBV9 and J usage is TRBJ1-6; 9 bases match TRBD1. The CDR3 loop is CASSVGWTGDSPLHF. CDR3 in DNA: TGTGCCAGCAGCGTAGGCTGGACAGGGGATTCACCCCTCCACTTT. The full variable domain, completed using reference TRBV9 and TRBJ1-6, is DSGVTQTPKHLITATGQRVTLRCSPRSGDLSVYWYQQSLDQGLQFLIQYYNGEERAKGNILERFSAQQFPDLHSELNLSSLELGDSALYFCASSVGWTGDSPLHFGNGTRLTVT.